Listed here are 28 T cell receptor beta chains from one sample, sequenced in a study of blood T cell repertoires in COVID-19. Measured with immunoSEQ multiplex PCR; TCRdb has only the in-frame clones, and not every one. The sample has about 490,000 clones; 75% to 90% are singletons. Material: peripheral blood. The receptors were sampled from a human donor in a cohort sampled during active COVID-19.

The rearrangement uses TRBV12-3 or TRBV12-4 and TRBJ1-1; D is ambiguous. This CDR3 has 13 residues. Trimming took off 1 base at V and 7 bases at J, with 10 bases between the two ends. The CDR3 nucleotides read TGTGCCAGCAGTTTAGAAGGCGGTGATGAAGCTTTCTTT. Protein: CASSLEGGDEAFF.

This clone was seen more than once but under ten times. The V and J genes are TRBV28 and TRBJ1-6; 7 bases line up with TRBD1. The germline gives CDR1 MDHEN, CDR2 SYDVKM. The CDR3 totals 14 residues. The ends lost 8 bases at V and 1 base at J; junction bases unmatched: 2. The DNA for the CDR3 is TGTGCCAGCCGACAGGGATCCTATAATTCACCCCTCCACTTT. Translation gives CASRQGSYNSPLHF.

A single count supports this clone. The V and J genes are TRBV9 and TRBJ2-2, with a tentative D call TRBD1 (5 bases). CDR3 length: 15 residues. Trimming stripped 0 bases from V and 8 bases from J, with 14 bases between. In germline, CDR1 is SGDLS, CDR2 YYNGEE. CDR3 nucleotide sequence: TGTGCCAGCAGCGTAGGGGCCCAGGGCTCGGGGGAGCTGTTTTTT. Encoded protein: CASSVGAQGSGELFF.

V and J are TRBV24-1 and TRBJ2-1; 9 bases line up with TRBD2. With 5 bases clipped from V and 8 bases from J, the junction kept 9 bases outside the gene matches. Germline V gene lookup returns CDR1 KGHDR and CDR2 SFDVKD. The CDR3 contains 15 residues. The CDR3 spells CATSAKAGGRHEQFF. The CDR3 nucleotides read TGTGCCACCAGTGCCAAAGCGGGAGGACGGCATGAGCAGTTCTTC.

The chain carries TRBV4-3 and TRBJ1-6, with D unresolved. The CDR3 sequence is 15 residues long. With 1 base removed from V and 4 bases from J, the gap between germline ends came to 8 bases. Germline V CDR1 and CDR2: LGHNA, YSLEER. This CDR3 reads CASSQANSYNSPLHF. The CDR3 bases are TGCGCCAGCAGCCAAGCCAACAGTTATAATTCACCCCTCCACTTT.

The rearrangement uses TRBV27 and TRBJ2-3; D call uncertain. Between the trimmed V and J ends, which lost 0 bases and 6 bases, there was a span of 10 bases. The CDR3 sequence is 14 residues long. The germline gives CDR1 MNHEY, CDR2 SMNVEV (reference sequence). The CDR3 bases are TGTGCCAGCAGTTTATCCGCCAGGATGGATACGCAGTATTTT. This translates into CASSLSARMDTQYF.

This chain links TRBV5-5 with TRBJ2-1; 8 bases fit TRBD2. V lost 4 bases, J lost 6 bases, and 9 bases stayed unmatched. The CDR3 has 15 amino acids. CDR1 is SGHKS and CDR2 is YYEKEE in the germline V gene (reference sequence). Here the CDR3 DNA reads TGTGCCAGCAGCACCCTGGCGGGGGGTCGCAATGAGCAGTTCTTC. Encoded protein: CASSTLAGGRNEQFF.

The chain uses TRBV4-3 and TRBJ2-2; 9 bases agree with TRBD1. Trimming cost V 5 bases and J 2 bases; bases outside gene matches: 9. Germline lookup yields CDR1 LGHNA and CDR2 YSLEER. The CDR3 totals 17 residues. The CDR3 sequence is CASSWDRVAINTGELFF. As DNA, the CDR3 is TGCGCCAGCAGCTGGGACAGGGTAGCCATAAACACCGGGGAGCTGTTTTTT.

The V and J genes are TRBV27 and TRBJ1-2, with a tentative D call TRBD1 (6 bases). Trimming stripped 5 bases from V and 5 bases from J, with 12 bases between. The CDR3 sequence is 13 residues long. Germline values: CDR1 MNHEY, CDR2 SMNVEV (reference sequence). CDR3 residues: CASSGRQEYGYTF. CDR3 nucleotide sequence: TGTGCCAGCAGTGGCCGACAGGAATATGGCTACACCTTC.

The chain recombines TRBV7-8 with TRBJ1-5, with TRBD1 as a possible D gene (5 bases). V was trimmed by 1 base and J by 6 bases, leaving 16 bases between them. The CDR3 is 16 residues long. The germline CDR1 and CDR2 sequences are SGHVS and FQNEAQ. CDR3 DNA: TGTGCCAGCAGCTTAGGGGGGGGGTGGAGCGGTCAGCCCCAGCATTTT. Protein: CASSLGGGWSGQPQHF.

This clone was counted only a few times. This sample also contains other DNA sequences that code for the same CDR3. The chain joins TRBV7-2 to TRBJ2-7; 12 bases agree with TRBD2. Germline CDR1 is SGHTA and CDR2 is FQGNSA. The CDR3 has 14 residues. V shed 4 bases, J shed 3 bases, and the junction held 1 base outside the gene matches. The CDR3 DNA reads TGTGCCAGCAGCTGGGGACTAGCGGGCTACGAGCAGTACTTC. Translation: CASSWGLAGYEQYF.

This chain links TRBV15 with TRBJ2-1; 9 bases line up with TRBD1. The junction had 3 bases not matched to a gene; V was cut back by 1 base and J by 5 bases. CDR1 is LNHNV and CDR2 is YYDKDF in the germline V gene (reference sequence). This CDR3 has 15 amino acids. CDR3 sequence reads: CATSRGTGVNNEQFF. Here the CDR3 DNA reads TGTGCCACCAGCAGAGGGACAGGGGTGAACAATGAGCAGTTCTTC.

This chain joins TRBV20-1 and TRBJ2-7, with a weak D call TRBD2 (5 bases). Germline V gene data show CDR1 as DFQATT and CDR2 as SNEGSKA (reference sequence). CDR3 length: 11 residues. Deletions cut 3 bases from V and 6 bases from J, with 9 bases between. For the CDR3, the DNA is TGCAGTGCTAGTATCAGCGGCGAGCAGTACTTC. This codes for CSASISGEQYF.

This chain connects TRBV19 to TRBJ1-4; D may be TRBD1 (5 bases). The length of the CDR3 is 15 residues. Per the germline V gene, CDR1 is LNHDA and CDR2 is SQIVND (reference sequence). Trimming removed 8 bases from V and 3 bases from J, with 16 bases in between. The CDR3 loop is CASGKGTGANEKLFF. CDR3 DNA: TGTGCCAGTGGGAAGGGAACGGGGGCTAATGAAAAACTGTTTTTT.

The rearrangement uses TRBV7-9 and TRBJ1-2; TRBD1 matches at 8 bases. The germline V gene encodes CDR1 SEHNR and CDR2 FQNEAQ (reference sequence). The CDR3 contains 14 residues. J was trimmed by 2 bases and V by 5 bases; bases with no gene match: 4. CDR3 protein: CASSPRTGNYGYTF. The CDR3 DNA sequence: TGTGCCAGCAGCCCGAGGACAGGGAACTATGGCTACACCTTC.

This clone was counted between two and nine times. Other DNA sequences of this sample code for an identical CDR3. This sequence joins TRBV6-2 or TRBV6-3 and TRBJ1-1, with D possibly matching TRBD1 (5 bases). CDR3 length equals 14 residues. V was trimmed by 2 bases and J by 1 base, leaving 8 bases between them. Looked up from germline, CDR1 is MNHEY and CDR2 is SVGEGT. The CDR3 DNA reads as TGTGCCAGCAGTTACGTCGGGGGGAACACTGAAGCTTTCTTT. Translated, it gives CASSYVGGNTEAFF.

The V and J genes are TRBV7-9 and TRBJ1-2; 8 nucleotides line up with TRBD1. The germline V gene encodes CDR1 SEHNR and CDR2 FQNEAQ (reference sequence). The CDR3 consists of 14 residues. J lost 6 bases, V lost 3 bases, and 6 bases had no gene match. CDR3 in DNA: TGTGCCAGCAGCTTCCTCGGGACAGGACATGGCTACACCTTC. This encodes CASSFLGTGHGYTF.

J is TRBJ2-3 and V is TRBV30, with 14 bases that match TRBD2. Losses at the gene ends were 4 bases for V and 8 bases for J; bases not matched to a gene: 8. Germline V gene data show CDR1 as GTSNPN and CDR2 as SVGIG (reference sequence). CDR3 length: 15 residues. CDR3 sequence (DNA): TGTGCCTGGATCGCCGGGACTAGCGGGAGAACTACGCAGTATTTT. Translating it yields CAWIAGTSGRTTQYF.

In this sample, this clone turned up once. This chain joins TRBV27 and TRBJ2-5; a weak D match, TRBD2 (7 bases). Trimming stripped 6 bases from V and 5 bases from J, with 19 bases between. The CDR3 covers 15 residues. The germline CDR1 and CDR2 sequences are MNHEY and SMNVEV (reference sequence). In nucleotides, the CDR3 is TGTGCCAGCAGAAATAAGGGGGGGGGCTGGGAGACCCAGTACTTC. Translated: CASRNKGGGWETQYF.

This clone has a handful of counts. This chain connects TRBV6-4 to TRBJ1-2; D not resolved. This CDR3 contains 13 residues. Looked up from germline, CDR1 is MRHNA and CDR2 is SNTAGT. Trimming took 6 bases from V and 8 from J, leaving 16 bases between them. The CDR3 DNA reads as TGTGCCAGCAGGTTGCGTCCGGAGGAAGGCTACACCTTC. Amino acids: CASRLRPEEGYTF.

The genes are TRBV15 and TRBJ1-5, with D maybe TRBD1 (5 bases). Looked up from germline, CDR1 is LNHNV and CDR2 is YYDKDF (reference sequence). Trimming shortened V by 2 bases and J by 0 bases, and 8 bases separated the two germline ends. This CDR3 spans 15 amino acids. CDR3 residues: CATSRRQNSNQPQHF. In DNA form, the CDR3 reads TGTGCCACCAGCAGACGACAGAATAGCAATCAGCCCCAGCATTTT.

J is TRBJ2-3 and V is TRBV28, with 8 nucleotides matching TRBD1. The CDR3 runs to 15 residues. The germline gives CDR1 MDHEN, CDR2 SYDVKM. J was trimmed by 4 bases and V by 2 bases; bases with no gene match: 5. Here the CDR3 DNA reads TGTGCCAGCAGTTTAAGGGACAGGACCCCAGATACGCAGTATTTT. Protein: CASSLRDRTPDTQYF.

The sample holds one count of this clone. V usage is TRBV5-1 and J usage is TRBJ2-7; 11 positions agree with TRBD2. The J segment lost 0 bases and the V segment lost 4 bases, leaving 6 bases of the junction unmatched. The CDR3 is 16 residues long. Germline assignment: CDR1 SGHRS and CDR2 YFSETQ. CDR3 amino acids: CASSRGLAVDSYEQYF. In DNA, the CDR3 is TGCGCCAGCAGCCGGGGACTAGCGGTTGACTCCTACGAGCAGTACTTC. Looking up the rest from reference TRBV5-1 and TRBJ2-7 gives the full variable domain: KAGVTQTPRYLIKTRGQQVTLSCSPISGHRSVSWYQQTPGQGLQFLFEYFSETQRNKGNFPGRFSGRQFSNSRSEMNVSTLELGDSALYLCASSRGLAVDSYEQYFGPGTRLTVT.

Here the CDR3 reads CASSGPGRESSVPDTQYF. The CDR3 region has the DNA TGCGCCAGCAGTGGGCCTGGGCGGGAGTCAAGTGTGCCAGATACGCAGTATTTT. The rearrangement links TRBV10-1 to TRBJ2-3, with 7 bases that match TRBD2. Looked up from germline, CDR1 is WNHNN and CDR2 is SYGVQD (reference sequence). V trimming: 4 bases; J trimming: 4 bases; junction bases outside the gene matches: 17. The CDR3 has 18 amino acids.

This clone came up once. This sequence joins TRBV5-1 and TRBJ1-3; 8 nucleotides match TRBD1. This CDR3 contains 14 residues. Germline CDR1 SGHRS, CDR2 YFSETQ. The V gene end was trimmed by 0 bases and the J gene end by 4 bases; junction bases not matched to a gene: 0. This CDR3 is CASSLGTGGNTIYF. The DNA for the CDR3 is TGCGCCAGCAGCTTGGGGACAGGGGGAAACACCATATATTTT.

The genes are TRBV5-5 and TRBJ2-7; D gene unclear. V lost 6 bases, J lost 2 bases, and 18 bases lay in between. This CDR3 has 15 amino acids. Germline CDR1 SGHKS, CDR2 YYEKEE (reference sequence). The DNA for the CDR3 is TGTGCCAGCACCCAATCCCCGACTCCTGCCTACGAGCAGTACTTC. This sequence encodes CASTQSPTPAYEQYF.

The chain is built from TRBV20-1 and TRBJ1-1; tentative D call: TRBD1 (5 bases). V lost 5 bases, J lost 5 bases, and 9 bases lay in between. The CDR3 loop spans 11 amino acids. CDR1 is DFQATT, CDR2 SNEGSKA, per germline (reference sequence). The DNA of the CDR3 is TGCAGTGCTTGGGGGGGAACTGAAGCTTTCTTT. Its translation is CSAWGGTEAFF.

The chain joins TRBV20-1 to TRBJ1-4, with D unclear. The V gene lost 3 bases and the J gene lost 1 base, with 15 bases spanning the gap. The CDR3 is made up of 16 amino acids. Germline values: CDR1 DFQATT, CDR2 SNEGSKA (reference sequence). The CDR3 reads CSASYPAGGTNEKLFF. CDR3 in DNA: TGCAGTGCTAGTTACCCCGCAGGAGGAACTAATGAAAAACTGTTTTTT.